Presented here are 28 T cell receptor beta chains from one specimen sequenced in a study of OX40 agonist ivuxolimab in advanced cancers. Clones were read by immunoSEQ multiplex PCR, and TCRdb kept only the in-frame ones, dropping some. The sample holds 40,000 to 45,000 clones, 80% seen once. Sequenced material: CD4+ or CD8+ T cells sorted from blood, taken in a trial of the OX40 agonist ivuxolimab. All receptors come from an adult with an advanced solid tumor such as melanoma, head and neck, liver or kidney cancer.

The V and J genes are TRBV27 and TRBJ2-3; TRBD2 matches 14 bases. V dropped 5 bases and J dropped 2; count of bases not matched to a gene: 6. The germline V gene encodes CDR1 MNHEY and CDR2 SMNVEV (reference sequence). The CDR3 has 17 residues. In DNA, the CDR3 is TGTGCCAGCAGTATCCGGACTAGCGGGGGGCACACAGATACGCAGTATTTT. This translates into CASSIRTSGGHTDTQYF.

This rearrangement joins TRBV7-9 to TRBJ2-7, with a tentative D call TRBD2 (6 bases). The V gene lost 0 bases and the J gene lost 3 bases, with 15 bases spanning the gap. The length of the CDR3 is 16 residues. Germline-derived CDR1 and CDR2 are SEHNR and FQNEAQ (reference sequence). The CDR3 here is CASSLALAGTFYEQYF. CDR3 sequence (DNA): TGTGCCAGCAGCTTAGCGTTGGCGGGAACCTTCTACGAGCAGTACTTC.

This clone turned up a few times. The rearrangement uses TRBV7-9 and TRBJ1-2; D uncertain. V gave up 5 bases and J gave up 4 bases, with 8 bases separating them. CDR3 length equals 12 residues. Looked up from germline, CDR1 is SEHNR and CDR2 is FQNEAQ (reference sequence). The CDR3 loop is CASSPVGYGYTF. CDR3 nucleotides: TGTGCCAGCAGCCCGGTCGGCTATGGCTACACCTTC.

This chain uses TRBV30 with TRBJ2-3; 13 bases are a match to TRBD2. Trimming cost V 8 bases and J 2 bases; bases outside gene matches: 4. This CDR3 is built from 14 residues. Germline V gene sequence: CDR1 GTSNPN, CDR2 SVGIG (reference sequence). CDR3 sequence (DNA): TGTGCCCGAGGGACTAGCGGGGACACAGATACGCAGTATTTT. Its protein product is CARGTSGDTDTQYF.

This clone was counted between two and nine times. V gene TRBV11-2 combines with J gene TRBJ2-7, with 12 positions matching TRBD1. This CDR3 has 14 amino acids. CDR1 is SGHAT and CDR2 is FQNNGV in the germline V gene. J lost 5 bases, V lost 5 bases, and 4 bases had no gene match. The CDR3 sequence is CASSRDRGQNEQYF. As DNA, the CDR3 is TGTGCCAGCAGCCGGGACAGGGGGCAGAACGAGCAGTACTTC.

J is TRBJ2-7 and V is TRBV5-1; D is undetermined. In germline, CDR1 is SGHRS, CDR2 YFSETQ. Trimming removed 0 bases at V and 3 bases at J, with 10 bases between. This CDR3 contains 14 residues. For the CDR3, the DNA is TGCGCCAGCAGCTTGGAGGGCAGAAACTACGAGCAGTACTTC. Its protein is CASSLEGRNYEQYF.

V and J are TRBV5-1 and TRBJ2-1; D ambiguous. Germline V gene lookup returns CDR1 SGHRS and CDR2 YFSETQ. CDR3 length: 14 amino acids. Between the trimmed V and J ends, which lost 1 base and 5 bases, there was a span of 10 bases. CDR3 DNA sequence: TGCGCCAGCAGCTTGCAATCTCAGAACAATGAGCAGTTCTTC. As protein: CASSLQSQNNEQFF.

In DNA, the CDR3 is TGTGCCAGCAGCTTAGGAAACGGGGCGGAGAAGACCCAGTACTTC. As protein: CASSLGNGAEKTQYF. The genes are TRBV7-6 and TRBJ2-5, with D perhaps TRBD1 or TRBD2 (5 bases each). This CDR3 contains 15 residues. Deletions cut 1 base from V and 6 bases from J, with 15 bases between. CDR1 SGHVS and CDR2 FNYEAQ come from the germline V gene.

CDR3 in amino acids: CASRQGAGEQYF. The CDR3, as DNA: TGTGCCAGCAGACAGGGGGCAGGCGAGCAGTACTTC. J is TRBJ2-7 and V is TRBV25-1; 9 bases agree with TRBD1. The length of the CDR3 is 12 residues. The germline CDR1 and CDR2 sequences are MGHDK and SYGVNS. The V and J ends lost 6 bases and 6 bases, in that order; junction bases with no gene match: 3.

This clone was seen a few times. V usage is TRBV7-2 and J usage is TRBJ1-1; D possibly corresponds to TRBD1 (6 bases). V was shortened by 0 bases and J by 4 bases, with 12 bases between the two germline ends. This CDR3 region has 15 residues. Germline V gene data show CDR1 as SGHTA and CDR2 as FQGNSA. The CDR3 region is CASSLAGAGATEAFF. CDR3 nucleotide sequence: TGTGCCAGCAGCTTAGCAGGGGCGGGGGCCACTGAAGCTTTCTTT.

This clone has a single count. This chain uses TRBV25-1 with TRBJ1-6, with 7 bases that match TRBD1. This CDR3 contains 16 residues. After removal of 3 bases from V and 0 bases from J, the junction contained 2 bases not matched to a gene. Germline lookup yields CDR1 MGHDK and CDR2 SYGVNS. The CDR3 coding sequence is TGTGCCAGCAGTGAGGACAGGAGCTCCTATAATTCACCCCTCCACTTT. Its translation: CASSEDRSSYNSPLHF.

V gene TRBV7-2 combines with J gene TRBJ2-5; possibly TRBD2 for D (6 bases). The CDR3 covers 16 residues. Germline loops: CDR1 SGHTA, CDR2 FQGNSA. Trimming cost V 7 bases and J 1 base, with 19 bases left between them. The CDR3 sequence: CASTPWIGSPQETQYF. The CDR3 bases are TGTGCCAGCACCCCATGGATCGGGAGCCCCCAAGAGACCCAGTACTTC.

The chain carries TRBV7-9 and TRBJ2-3; 9 positions match TRBD1. The CDR3 has 14 residues. J was trimmed by 3 bases and V by 6 bases; bases with no gene match: 4. Germline CDR1 and CDR2: SEHNR and FQNEAQ (reference sequence). CDR3 sequence reads: CASRTGTGTDTQYF. For the CDR3, the DNA is TGTGCCAGCAGGACCGGGACAGGGACAGATACGCAGTATTTT. Full variable domain (rest looked up from reference TRBV7-9 and TRBJ2-3): DTGVSQNPRHKITKRGQNVTFRCDPISEHNRLYWYRQTLGQGPEFLTYFQNEAQLEKSRLLSDRFSAERPKGSFSTLEIQRTEQGDSAMYLCASRTGTGTDTQYFGPGTRLTVL.

This clone has just a few counts. The chain couples TRBV29-1 to TRBJ1-1; D is uncertain. This CDR3 is built from 10 residues. CDR1 is SQVTM and CDR2 is ANQGSEA in the germline V gene. Trimming cost V 7 bases and J 6 bases, with 9 bases left between them. Here the CDR3 DNA reads TGCAGCGCCCAGGAGGCTGAAGCTTTCTTT. Its translation: CSAQEAEAFF.

J is TRBJ1-1 and V is TRBV5-4; D not certain. Trimming stripped 3 bases from V and 6 bases from J, with 15 bases between. CDR3 length: 14 amino acids. Germline lookup yields CDR1 SGHNT and CDR2 YYREEE (reference sequence). Written as DNA, the CDR3 is TGTGCCAGCAGCTCCCCGGACTGGGCCCCTGAAGCTTTCTTT. Protein sequence: CASSSPDWAPEAFF.

The genes are TRBV6-5 and TRBJ1-1, with D perhaps matching TRBD1 (5 bases). This CDR3 spans 13 amino acids. Looked up from germline, CDR1 is MNHEY and CDR2 is SVGAGI. The germline V and J ends were trimmed by 2 bases and 6 bases, with 10 bases remaining between them. The DNA of the CDR3 is TGTGCCAGCAGTTACCGGGACCGCCCTGAAGCTTTCTTT. This encodes CASSYRDRPEAFF.

This rearrangement joins TRBV12-5 to TRBJ2-5, with D perhaps assigned TRBD1 or TRBD2 (6 bases each). V lost 1 base, J lost 5 bases, and 20 bases lay in between. Germline V gene lookup returns CDR1 LGHNT and CDR2 FRNRAP. This CDR3 has 17 residues. CDR3 in DNA: TGTGCTAGTGGTTTGGAAGCCTCGGGGGCGGCTTGGGAGACCCAGTACTTC. It translates to CASGLEASGAAWETQYF.

The chain carries TRBV7-9 and TRBJ2-1; 10 bases match TRBD2. The CDR3 loop spans 14 amino acids. V shed 1 base, J shed 9 bases, and the junction held 3 bases outside the gene matches. In germline, CDR1 is SEHNR, CDR2 FQNEAQ (reference sequence). The CDR3 nucleotides are TGTGCCAGCAGCTTAGGCACTAGCGGGATTGAGCAGTTCTTC. Amino acid sequence: CASSLGTSGIEQFF.

The count of this clone is one. The V and J genes are TRBV30 and TRBJ2-3; 8 nucleotides match TRBD2. Trimming removed 5 bases from V and 6 bases from J; junction bases left unmatched: 4. CDR1 and CDR2 from the germline V gene are GTSNPN and SVGIG (reference sequence). This CDR3 has 12 amino acids. This CDR3 reads CAWSGGTDTQYF. DNA of the CDR3: TGTGCCTGGTCGGGAGGGACTGATACGCAGTATTTT.

This sequence joins TRBV5-1 and TRBJ2-1; tentatively, D is TRBD1 or TRBD2 (5 bases each). The V end was cut by 2 bases, the J end by 0 bases, with 15 bases between. Germline CDR1 reads SGHRS; CDR2 reads YFSETQ. The CDR3 length is 17 residues. The CDR3 spells CASSLGLGVSSYNEQFF. CDR3 bases: TGCGCCAGCAGCTTAGGACTGGGGGTGAGCTCCTACAATGAGCAGTTCTTC.

The table lists this clone with a few counts. The chain uses TRBV19 and TRBJ1-5; D gene unclear. Germline loops: CDR1 LNHDA, CDR2 SQIVND (reference sequence). V was shortened by 3 bases and J by 2 bases, with 8 bases between the two germline ends. The CDR3 sequence is 14 residues long. The CDR3 sequence: CASSILRGNQPQHF. DNA of the CDR3: TGTGCCAGTAGTATCCTCCGAGGCAATCAGCCCCAGCATTTT. Drawing the rest from reference TRBV19 and TRBJ1-5, the complete variable domain is DGGITQSPKYLFRKEGQNVTLSCEQNLNHDAMYWYRQDPGQGLRLIYYSQIVNDFQKGDIAEGYSVSREKKESFPLTVTSAQKNPTAFYLCASSILRGNQPQHFGDGTRLSIL.

The chain is built from TRBV5-4 and TRBJ2-7; D call uncertain. This CDR3 has 14 amino acids. Trimming shortened V by 4 bases and J by 0 bases, and 11 bases separated the two germline ends. Germline lookup yields CDR1 SGHNT and CDR2 YYREEE (reference sequence). The CDR3, as DNA: TGTGCCAGCAGCCCTAACGGGCCCTCCTACGAGCAGTACTTC. It specifies CASSPNGPSYEQYF.

V and J are TRBV7-3 and TRBJ2-2; TRBD1 matches 7 bases. Germline loops: CDR1 SGHTA, CDR2 FQGTGA. The CDR3 contains 14 residues. Trimming removed 6 bases from V and 6 bases from J; junction bases left unmatched: 7. CDR3 region: CASRPDRDSGELFF. CDR3 coding DNA: TGTGCCAGCAGGCCTGACAGGGATTCCGGGGAGCTGTTTTTT. The complete variable domain, with remaining parts taken from reference TRBV7-3 and TRBJ2-2, reads GAGVSQTPSNKVTEKGKYVELRCDPISGHTALYWYRQSLGQGPEFLIYFQGTGAADDSGLPNDRFFAVRPEGSVSTLKIQRTERGDSAVYLCASRPDRDSGELFFGEGSRLTVL.

This chain links TRBV5-1 with TRBJ1-1; D remains ambiguous. With 4 bases removed from V and 0 bases from J, the gap between germline ends came to 16 bases. Germline V lookup: CDR1 SGHRS, CDR2 YFSETQ. This CDR3 has 16 amino acids. The CDR3 reads CASSPTAVELNTEAFF. The CDR3 DNA reads as TGCGCCAGCAGCCCTACTGCGGTGGAGTTGAACACTGAAGCTTTCTTT.

V usage is TRBV5-4 and J usage is TRBJ2-7; D gene ambiguous. The V gene's germline CDR1 is SGHNT and CDR2 YYREEE (reference sequence). Trimming removed 4 bases from V and 6 bases from J, with 14 bases in between. This CDR3 comprises 13 residues. The CDR3 is CASSRPALSEQYF. CDR3 DNA sequence: TGTGCCAGCAGCCGCCCGGCCCTTTCCGAGCAGTACTTC. The variable domain in full, with the rest retrieved from reference TRBV5-4 and TRBJ2-7, is ETGVTQSPTHLIKTRGQQVTLRCSSQSGHNTVSWYQQALGQGPQFIFQYYREEENGRGNFPPRFSGLQFPNYSSELNVNALELDDSALYLCASSRPALSEQYFGPGTRLTVT.

Note on this clone: At one boundary the junction diverges from the germline segment, which might be a read error. V and J are TRBV7-7 and TRBJ2-3; the match to TRBD2 covers 7 bases. Germline-derived CDR1 and CDR2 are SSHAT and FNYEAQ (reference sequence). CDR3 size: 14 residues. CDR3 amino acids: CASSLGGRADTQYF. In DNA form, the CDR3 reads TGTGCTAGCAGCTTAGGCGGGAGAGCAGATACGCAGTATTTT.

The chain is built from TRBV5-1 and TRBJ2-3; D unresolved. The germline V gene encodes CDR1 SGHRS and CDR2 YFSETQ. The CDR3 sequence is 13 residues long. Trimming left V 3 bases short and J 5 bases short, with 10 bases between. This CDR3 reads CASSSLNGDTQYF. The CDR3 coding sequence is TGCGCCAGCAGCTCCCTGAACGGAGATACGCAGTATTTT. Based on the CDR3 plus reference TRBV5-1 and TRBJ2-3, the full variable domain is KAGVTQTPRYLIKTRGQQVTLSCSPISGHRSVSWYQQTPGQGLQFLFEYFSETQRNKGNFPGRFSGRQFSNSRSEMNVSTLELGDSALYLCASSSLNGDTQYFGPGTRLTVL.

The chain employs TRBV9 and TRBJ2-2, with 7 bases matching TRBD1. Germline trimming cut 4 bases from V and 0 bases from J; bases unmatched to any gene: 6. The CDR3 extends over 16 amino acids. Germline V gives CDR1 SGDLS, CDR2 YYNGEE. This CDR3 is CASSISGTANTGELFF. DNA for the CDR3: TGTGCCAGCAGCATCTCCGGGACAGCGAACACCGGGGAGCTGTTTTTT.